These 16 T cell receptor beta chains originate from one sample sequenced in a study of T cell changes during pregnancy in multiple sclerosis. Using immunoSEQ multiplex PCR, the repertoire was profiled, and TCRdb retains in-frame clones only, with some absent. Of approximately 30,000 clones listed, nearly 90% are singletons. The sample was CD8+ T cells from peripheral blood mononuclear cells, taken in the third trimester of pregnancy. Receptors originate from a female donor with multiple sclerosis, enrolled in a pregnancy study.

The gene calls are TRBV20-1 and TRBJ2-5; a possible D gene is TRBD2 (6 bases). CDR3 length: 11 residues. Per germline, CDR1 DFQATT and CDR2 SNEGSKA (reference sequence). The CDR3 sequence: CGGVLKETQYF. The CDR3 coding sequence is TGCGGCGGGGTTCTGAAGGAGACCCAGTACTTC.

This clone was observed a few times. This rearrangement joins TRBV9 to TRBJ1-1; D is perhaps TRBD1 (6 bases). Trimming shortened V by 0 bases and J by 0 bases, and 9 bases separated the two germline ends. Germline CDR1 and CDR2: SGDLS and YYNGEE. The CDR3 is 15 amino acids. The CDR3 DNA follows: TGTGCCAGCAGCGTAGTCAGGGGCATGAACACTGAAGCTTTCTTT. Encoded protein: CASSVVRGMNTEAFF.

This chain joins TRBV6-5 and TRBJ1-2, with TRBD1 matching 7 bases. The CDR3 loop spans 14 amino acids. The J segment lost 4 bases and the V segment lost 2 bases, leaving 4 bases of the junction unmatched. Germline loops: CDR1 MNHEY, CDR2 SVGAGI. This chain's CDR3 is CASSYGAGGYGYTF. CDR3 sequence (DNA): TGTGCCAGCAGTTACGGGGCAGGGGGCTATGGCTACACCTTC.

This chain connects TRBV5-1 to TRBJ2-2; 10 nucleotides line up with TRBD2. Germline trimming cut 3 bases from V and 3 bases from J; bases unmatched to any gene: 8. The CDR3 runs to 17 residues. CDR1 SGHRS and CDR2 YFSETQ come from the germline V gene. This CDR3 reads CASSSLAGGSDTGELFF. CDR3 nucleotides: TGCGCCAGCAGCTCCTTAGCGGGAGGATCGGACACCGGGGAGCTGTTTTTT.

The chain is built from TRBV27 and TRBJ2-1; D is unclear. Trimming took 5 bases from V and 7 from J, leaving 9 bases between them. The CDR3 consists of 12 residues. Looked up from germline, CDR1 is MNHEY and CDR2 is SMNVEV (reference sequence). CDR3 DNA sequence: TGTGCCAGCAGTCCAGGCCAGAATGAGCAGTTCTTC. Translated: CASSPGQNEQFF.

The V and J genes are TRBV19 and TRBJ2-7; 10 bases agree with TRBD1. The CDR3 is made up of 15 amino acids. V lost 4 bases and J lost 5; bases outside the gene matches: 8. CDR1 is LNHDA and CDR2 is SQIVND in the germline V gene (reference sequence). The CDR3 bases are TGTGCCAGTAGTACTGCCGGGACAGGGGTTGACGAGCAGTACTTC. Translated, it gives CASSTAGTGVDEQYF.

V usage is TRBV2 and J usage is TRBJ2-5; no clear D gene. Trimming removed 1 base at V and 1 base at J, with 7 bases between. CDR1 and CDR2 (germline): SNHLY, FYNNEI. The CDR3 contains 14 residues. The CDR3, as DNA: TGTGCCAGCAGTGAAGGGTGGGCCCAAGAGACCCAGTACTTC. It translates to CASSEGWAQETQYF.

The chain combines TRBV5-6 with TRBJ2-1; 9 bases are shared with TRBD2. The junction had 7 bases not matched to a gene; V was cut back by 2 bases and J by 7 bases. Germline-derived CDR1 and CDR2 are SGHDT and YYEEEE. The CDR3 runs to 15 residues. The CDR3: CASSFRRGGMNEQFF. The CDR3, as DNA: TGTGCCAGCAGCTTCCGGCGGGGGGGCATGAATGAGCAGTTCTTC.

The chain employs TRBV30 and TRBJ1-1; TRBD1 is a possible D gene (6 bases). The CDR3 spans 15 residues. V was shortened by 3 bases and J by 5 bases, with 19 bases between the two germline ends. CDR1 is GTSNPN, CDR2 SVGIG, per germline (reference sequence). The CDR3 region is CAWSPTGGRWTEAFF. The CDR3, as DNA: TGTGCCTGGAGCCCCACCGGGGGGCGTTGGACTGAAGCTTTCTTT.

The chain employs TRBV6-1 and TRBJ1-1, with 8 bases that match TRBD1. This CDR3 is built from 11 residues. CDR1 is MNHNS and CDR2 is SASEGT in the germline V gene. The CDR3 DNA reads TGTGCTTCGGACAGGGCGACTGAAGCTTTCTTT. Translated, it gives CASDRATEAFF.

This chain joins TRBV14 and TRBJ2-1; D is uncertain. Germline values: CDR1 SGHDN, CDR2 FVKESK. V lost 1 base to trimming and J lost 9 bases, with 10 bases between them. There are 13 residues in the CDR3. The CDR3 DNA follows: TGTGCCAGCAGCCAAGCAGAGCTAGGTGAGCAGTTCTTC. Residues: CASSQAELGEQFF.

The rearrangement joins TRBV9 to TRBJ2-1; TRBD2 matches 9 bases. CDR3 length: 16 residues. J lost 9 bases, V lost 0 bases, and 10 bases had no gene match. CDR1 is SGDLS, CDR2 YYNGEE, per germline. The CDR3 coding sequence is TGTGCCAGCAGCGTAGGAGGGGCGGGGGGGATGATTGAGCAGTTCTTC. This gives the protein CASSVGGAGGMIEQFF. The variable domain in full, with the rest retrieved from reference TRBV9 and TRBJ2-1, is DSGVTQTPKHLITATGQRVTLRCSPRSGDLSVYWYQQSLDQGLQFLIQYYNGEERAKGNILERFSAQQFPDLHSELNLSSLELGDSALYFCASSVGGAGGMIEQFFGPGTRLTVL.

The chain uses TRBV11-3 and TRBJ1-1; no reliable D call. V lost 1 base and J lost 1, with 4 bases in between. The CDR3 runs 13 residues. Germline V CDR1 and CDR2: SGHNT, YENEEA. The CDR3, as DNA: TGTGCCAGCAGCTTAGTTAAGAACACTGAAGCTTTCTTT. This codes for CASSLVKNTEAFF.

This clone was seen just once. J is TRBJ1-1 and V is TRBV12-5, with D uncertain. Germline V gene sequence: CDR1 LGHNT, CDR2 FRNRAP. This CDR3 region has 17 residues. Trimming stripped 2 bases from V and 3 bases from J, with 19 bases between. The DNA of the CDR3 is TGTGCTAGTGGTTTGCGCCCCTTGGTCTGGGGAGACACTGAAGCTTTCTTT. It codes for CASGLRPLVWGDTEAFF.

The CDR3 sequence is CASSFRTTDNEKLFF. CDR3 DNA: TGCGCCAGCAGCTTCAGAACGACAGATAATGAAAAACTGTTTTTT. The rearrangement joins TRBV4-1 to TRBJ1-4, with a weak D call TRBD1 (5 bases). This CDR3 contains 15 residues. The ends were cut back, 5 bases at V and 4 bases at J, with 14 bases in the middle. CDR1 is MGHRA, CDR2 YSYEKL, per germline.

Concerning this clone itself: Other DNA sequences of this sample code for an identical CDR3. The rearrangement links TRBV7-9 to TRBJ2-5; the D is unclear. CDR1 SEHNR and CDR2 FQNEAQ come from the germline V gene (reference sequence). V lost 4 bases, J lost 5 bases, and 5 bases lay in between. The CDR3 runs 11 residues. CDR3 nucleotides: TGTGCCAGCAGCTCCGGGGAGACCCAGTACTTC. Its protein product is CASSSGETQYF.